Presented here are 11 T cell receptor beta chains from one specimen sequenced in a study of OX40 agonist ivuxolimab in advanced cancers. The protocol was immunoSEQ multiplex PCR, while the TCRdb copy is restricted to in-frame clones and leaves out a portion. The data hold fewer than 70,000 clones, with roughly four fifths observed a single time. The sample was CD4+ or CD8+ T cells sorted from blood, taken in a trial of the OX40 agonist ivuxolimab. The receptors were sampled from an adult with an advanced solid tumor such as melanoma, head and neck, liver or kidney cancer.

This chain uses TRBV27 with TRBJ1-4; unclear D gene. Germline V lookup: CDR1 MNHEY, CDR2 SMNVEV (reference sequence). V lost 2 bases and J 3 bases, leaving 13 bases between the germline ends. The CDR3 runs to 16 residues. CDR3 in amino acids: CASSLRPGGPNEKLFF. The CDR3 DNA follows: TGTGCCAGCAGTTTAAGGCCCGGAGGGCCTAATGAAAAACTGTTTTTT.

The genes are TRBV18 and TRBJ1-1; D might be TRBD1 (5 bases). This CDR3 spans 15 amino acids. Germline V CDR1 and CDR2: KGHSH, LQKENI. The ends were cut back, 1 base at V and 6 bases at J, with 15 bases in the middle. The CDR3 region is CASSPRSGDAAEAFF. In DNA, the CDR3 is TGTGCCAGCTCACCACGGTCGGGGGATGCAGCTGAAGCTTTCTTT.

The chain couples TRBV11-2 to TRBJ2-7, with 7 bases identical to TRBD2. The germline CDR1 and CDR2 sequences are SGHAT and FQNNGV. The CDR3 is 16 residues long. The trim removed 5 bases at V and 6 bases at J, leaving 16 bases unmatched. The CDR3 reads CASSPSGAGAESEQYF. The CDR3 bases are TGTGCCAGCAGCCCATCCGGCGCGGGAGCGGAGAGCGAGCAGTACTTC.

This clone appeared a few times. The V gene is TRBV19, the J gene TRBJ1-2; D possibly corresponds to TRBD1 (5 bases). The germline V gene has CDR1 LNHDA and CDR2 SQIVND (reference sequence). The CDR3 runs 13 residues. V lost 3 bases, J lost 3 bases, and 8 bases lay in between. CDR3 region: CASSIDRYYGYTF. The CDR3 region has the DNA TGTGCCAGTAGTATCGACAGATACTATGGCTACACCTTC.

CDR3 in DNA: TGTGCCAGTAGTGCCCCCGTAGGCTTTGCAACTAATGAAAAACTGTTTTTT. Encoded protein: CASSAPVGFATNEKLFF. V usage is TRBV19 and J usage is TRBJ1-4; D unresolved. Germline lookup yields CDR1 LNHDA and CDR2 SQIVND (reference sequence). V gave up 5 bases and J gave up 0 bases, with 16 bases separating them. CDR3 size: 17 residues.

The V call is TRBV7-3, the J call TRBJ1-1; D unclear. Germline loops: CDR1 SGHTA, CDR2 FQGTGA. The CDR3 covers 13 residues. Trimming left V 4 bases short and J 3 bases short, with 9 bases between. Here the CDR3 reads CASSWNRDTEAFF. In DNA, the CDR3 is TGTGCCAGCAGCTGGAACAGAGACACTGAAGCTTTCTTT.

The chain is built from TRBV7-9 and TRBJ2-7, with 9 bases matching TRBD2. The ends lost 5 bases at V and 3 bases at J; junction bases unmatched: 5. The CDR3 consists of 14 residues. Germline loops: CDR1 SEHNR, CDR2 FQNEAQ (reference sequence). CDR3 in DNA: TGTGCCAGCAGCACGATTAGCGGGAGCTACGAGCAGTACTTC. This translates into CASSTISGSYEQYF.

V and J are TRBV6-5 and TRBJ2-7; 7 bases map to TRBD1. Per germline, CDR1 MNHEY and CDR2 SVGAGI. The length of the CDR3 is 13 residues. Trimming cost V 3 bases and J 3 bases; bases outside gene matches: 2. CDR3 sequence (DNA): TGTGCCAGCAGTTATGACAGGGACTACGAGCAGTACTTC. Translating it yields CASSYDRDYEQYF.

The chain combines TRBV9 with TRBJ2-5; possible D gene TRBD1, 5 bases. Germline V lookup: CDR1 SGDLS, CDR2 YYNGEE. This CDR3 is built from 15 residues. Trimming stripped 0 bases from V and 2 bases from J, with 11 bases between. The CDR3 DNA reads TGTGCCAGCAGCGTAGGATTGGACATACAAGAGACCCAGTACTTC. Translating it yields CASSVGLDIQETQYF.

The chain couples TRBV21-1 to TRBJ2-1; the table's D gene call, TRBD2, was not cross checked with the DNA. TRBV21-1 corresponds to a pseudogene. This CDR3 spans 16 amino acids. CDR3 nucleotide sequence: TGTGCCAGCAGCAGGAGCGGGACGAGCTCCTACAATGAGCAGTTCTTC. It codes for CASSRSGTSSYNEQFF.

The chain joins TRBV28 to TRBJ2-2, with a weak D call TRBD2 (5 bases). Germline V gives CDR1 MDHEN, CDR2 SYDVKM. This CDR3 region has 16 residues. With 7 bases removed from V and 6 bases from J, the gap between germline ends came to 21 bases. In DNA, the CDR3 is TGTGCCAGCAAAAGGCTTTCTAGAGGGCCCCCCGGGGAGCTGTTTTTT. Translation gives CASKRLSRGPPGELFF. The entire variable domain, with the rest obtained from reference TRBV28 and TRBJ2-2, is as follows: DVKVTQSSRYLVKRTGEKVFLECVQDMDHENMFWYRQDPGLGLRLIYFSYDVKMKEKGDIPEGYSVSREKKERFSLILESASTNQTSMYLCASKRLSRGPPGELFFGEGSRLTVL.